This is a list of T cell receptor beta chains from one sample in a study of CD8+CD57+ T cells in acquired aplastic anemia. From the reads, TCRdb called clonotypes with MiXCR, one entry per CDR3 protein. In the table there are about 110,000 distinct CDR3 sequences, less than 65% of which are singletons. The sequencing sample was made of sorted CD4+, CD8+, or CD8+CD57+ T cells (not recorded which) from PBMCs. The receptors shown here come from a human donor in good health, serving as a control. Both conserved end residues are part of each CDR3. The D gene is left open where the match is weak. Size is stated for part of the rows, as once, few or many counts, or as a class when the clone is expanded.

>many|.|TRBJ1-1|TRBV11-3
TGTGCCAGCAGCACGTACGGCGGGAACACTGAAGCTTTCTTT
CASSTYGGNTEAFF
>.|TRBD1|TRBJ2-7|TRBV27
TGTGCCAGCAGTTTTCGGACAGGGGACGAGCAGTACTTC
CASSFRTGDEQYF
>.|TRBD1|TRBJ1-2|TRBV15
TGTGCCACCAGCATCGACGGGACAGGGGAATATGGCTACACCTTC
CATSIDGTGEYGYTF
>.|TRBD2|TRBJ2-3|TRBV11-1
TGTGCCAGCAGCTTTAGCGGGGGGAACACAGATACGCAGTATTTT
CASSFSGGNTDTQYF
>many|.|TRBJ1-5|TRBV19
TGTGCCAGTAGCCGTGGGACAAGCAATCAGCCCCAGCATTTT
CASSRGTSNQPQHF
>many|.|TRBJ2-7|TRBV27
TGTGCCAGCAGTTCATTACAGGTCTCTCCCTACGAGCAGTACTTC
CASSSLQVSPYEQYF
>.|.|TRBJ2-4|TRBV2
TGTGCCAGCAGTCCCCTATTGGCCAAAAACATTCAGTACTTC
CASSPLLAKNIQYF
>.|.|TRBJ1-3|TRBV20-1
TGCAGTGCTAGAATTATCGACTCTGGAAACACCATATATTTT
CSARIIDSGNTIYF
>.|.|TRBJ2-3|TRBV12-3/TRBV12-4
TGTGCCAGCAGTTTAGCGGCAGGGGCCTGGAGAAGCACAGATACGCAGTATTTT
CASSLAAGAWRSTDTQYF
>.|.|TRBJ1-2|TRBV7-8
TGTGCCAGCAGCTTGGTTGACTATGGCTACACCTTC
CASSLVDYGYTF
>many|TRBD1|TRBJ1-6|TRBV5-1
TGCGCCAGCAGCCCGACGGGACAGGAAGAGTTTTCACCCCTCCACTTT
CASSPTGQEEFSPLHF
>many|TRBD2|TRBJ2-7|TRBV12-3/TRBV12-4
TGTGCCAGCAGTCTCAGCGGGGGGGACTACGAGCAGTACTTC
CASSLSGGDYEQYF
>.|.|TRBJ2-7|TRBV11-3
TGTGCCAGCAGTCCAGGGTTCCCAGACGAGCAGTACTTC
CASSPGFPDEQYF